The next 29 T cell receptor beta chains were all read from a single sample in a study of blood T cells in healthy people across ages. Through a sample-barcoded 5' primer and a J-beta primer mix, a second PCR was run for roughly 7 to 12 cycles. In TCRdb, the 5' RACE reads were re-called with MiXCR into one record per CDR3 protein. Seen here are 800,000 to 900,000 distinct CDR3 sequences, approximately 67% observed once, and the top ten hold around a quarter. Material: blood. The receptors derive from a man aged 25 to 40 in good health.

The CDR3: CASSLEQTYGYTF. CDR3 nucleotides: TGTGCCAGCAGTTTAGAACAAACCTATGGCTACACCTTC. V is TRBV12-3 or TRBV12-4 and J is TRBJ1-2, with D hard to call. Trimming removed 1 base from V and 4 bases from J, with 7 bases in between. This CDR3 has 13 residues.

The chain couples TRBV7-9 to TRBJ2-3; D gene uncertain. The V end was cut by 4 bases, the J end by 3 bases, with 11 bases between. The CDR3 is 14 amino acids. Germline V lookup: CDR1 SEHNR, CDR2 FQNEAQ (reference sequence). The CDR3: CASSSTGVTDTQYF. DNA of the CDR3: TGTGCCAGCAGCTCGACTGGGGTTACAGATACGCAGTATTTT.

This clonotype has only a few counts. This chain uses TRBV27 with TRBJ2-7, with D possibly being TRBD1 (6 bases). CDR1 and CDR2 from the germline V gene are MNHEY and SMNVEV (reference sequence). V was trimmed by 2 bases and J by 3 bases, leaving 11 bases between them. The CDR3 runs to 14 residues. The CDR3 protein is CASSLTGHRYEQYF. The CDR3 DNA follows: TGTGCCAGCAGTTTAACGGGACACCGCTACGAGCAGTACTTC.

This chain links TRBV6-2 or TRBV6-3 with TRBJ2-1; 9 bases map to TRBD1. The V gene's germline CDR1 is MNHEY and CDR2 SVGEGT. The V gene end was trimmed by 7 bases and the J gene end by 5 bases; junction bases not matched to a gene: 6. The CDR3 is 14 residues long. CDR3 residues: CASNDRGSDNEQFF. The CDR3 DNA sequence: TGTGCCAGCAATGACAGGGGGTCTGACAATGAGCAGTTCTTC.

The gene calls are TRBV27 and TRBJ2-3; TRBD2 agrees at 7 bases. This CDR3 is 12 amino acids long. Germline V lookup: CDR1 MNHEY, CDR2 SMNVEV (reference sequence). After removal of 0 bases from V and 10 bases from J, the junction contained 1 base not matched to a gene. This chain's CDR3 is CASSLSRGAQYF. CDR3 coding DNA: TGTGCCAGCAGTTTATCACGGGGGGCGCAGTATTTT.

This chain connects TRBV29-1 to TRBJ2-5; 9 bases align to TRBD1. Trimming at V came to 6 bases and at J to 5 bases, leaving 13 bases not matched to a gene. The V gene's germline CDR1 is SQVTM and CDR2 ANQGSEA. CDR3 length: 15 residues. The CDR3 sequence: CSVLGTGRVGETQYF. The CDR3 DNA is TGCAGCGTCCTCGGGACAGGGCGGGTTGGTGAGACCCAGTACTTC.

The J gene is TRBJ1-6, the V gene TRBV18; 7 bases line up with TRBD1. CDR1 is KGHSH and CDR2 is LQKENI in the germline V gene. Trimming cost V 3 bases and J 7 bases; bases outside gene matches: 6. CDR3 length: 15 residues. CDR3 nucleotides: TGTGCCAGCTCACCCACAGGGGACGGAAATTCACCCCTCCACTTT. It specifies CASSPTGDGNSPLHF.

CDR3 in amino acids: CSARVVQETQYF. The CDR3 nucleotides are TGCAGTGCTAGAGTAGTACAAGAGACCCAGTACTTC. The V and J genes are TRBV20-1 and TRBJ2-5; D is unclear. Germline V gene data show CDR1 as DFQATT and CDR2 as SNEGSKA (reference sequence). The CDR3 extends over 12 amino acids. Trimming stripped 1 base from V and 2 bases from J, with 5 bases between.

The table lists this clonotype with a few counts. This sequence joins TRBV4-2 and TRBJ2-6; tentative D call: TRBD2 (5 bases). V lost 1 base, J lost 2 bases, and 12 bases lay in between. The CDR3 length is 17 residues. Germline CDR1 LGHNA, CDR2 YNFKEQ. The CDR3 DNA follows: TGTGCCAGCAGCCAAGGATGGACGGAGGCTGGGGCCAACGTCCTGACTTTC. This gives the protein CASSQGWTEAGANVLTF.

This chain joins TRBV7-6 and TRBJ2-1, with TRBD2 matching over 11 bases. Losses at the gene ends were 3 bases for V and 0 bases for J; bases not matched to a gene: 7. In germline, CDR1 is SGHVS, CDR2 FNYEAQ. The CDR3 extends over 18 amino acids. CDR3 loop: CASSLLTSGGSSYNEQFF. CDR3 DNA: TGTGCCAGCAGCTTGCTTACTAGCGGGGGCAGCTCCTACAATGAGCAGTTCTTC. The entire variable domain, with the rest obtained from reference TRBV7-6 and TRBJ2-1, is as follows: GAGVSQSPRYKVTKRGQDVALRCDPISGHVSLYWYRQALGQGPEFLTYFNYEAQQDKSGLPNDRFSAERPEGSISTLTIQRTEQRDSAMYRCASSLLTSGGSSYNEQFFGPGTRLTVL.

J is TRBJ2-7 and V is TRBV10-3, with 9 positions matching TRBD2. This CDR3 region has 17 residues. V dropped 0 bases and J dropped 4; count of bases not matched to a gene: 10. Germline V gene sequence: CDR1 ENHRY, CDR2 SYGVKD. CDR3 sequence: CAISESGVGLAGYEQYF. The CDR3 bases are TGTGCCATCAGTGAGTCGGGAGTGGGCCTAGCGGGATACGAGCAGTACTTC.

The chain uses TRBV11-2 and TRBJ2-1; 13 bases line up with TRBD2. Germline V lookup: CDR1 SGHAT, CDR2 FQNNGV. J gave up 3 bases and V 4 bases, and 3 bases lay outside the gene matches. There are 16 residues in the CDR3. CDR3 residues: CASSSRTSGGYNEQFF. CDR3 sequence (DNA): TGTGCCAGCAGCTCCCGGACTAGCGGGGGCTACAATGAGCAGTTCTTC.

This rearrangement joins TRBV29-1 to TRBJ2-5; D might be TRBD2 (6 bases). This CDR3 is built from 12 residues. Germline values: CDR1 SQVTM, CDR2 ANQGSEA. The V end lost 7 bases, the J end lost 11 bases, and 20 bases lay between the germline ends. In DNA, the CDR3 is TGCAGCGCCCGGGACTTTTCGGGGGAGCAGTACTTC. Amino acids: CSARDFSGEQYF.

The chain links TRBV20-1 to TRBJ2-7; no clear D. Trimming stripped 6 bases from V and 5 bases from J, with 11 bases between. The germline V gene encodes CDR1 DFQATT and CDR2 SNEGSKA (reference sequence). CDR3 size: 11 residues. The CDR3 coding sequence is TGCAGTGCCAGTGGGCGGAACGAGCAGTACTTC. Translating it yields CSASGRNEQYF.

This chain uses TRBV6-2 or TRBV6-3 with TRBJ2-5; 9 bases are a match to TRBD2. The DNA matches TRBJ2-7 better at its end, which makes the J call doubtful. The V gene's germline CDR1 is MNHEY and CDR2 SVGEGT. The CDR3 is made up of 14 amino acids. CDR3 sequence reads: CASSTGTSRGEQYF. DNA for the CDR3: TGTGCCAGCAGTACCGGGACTAGCAGAGGCGAGCAGTACTTC.

The CDR3 DNA follows: TGCAGTGCTAGGGATAGCGGGACCTCCTACAATGAGCAGTTCTTC. Its protein is CSARDSGTSYNEQFF. The chain is built from TRBV20-1 and TRBJ2-1, with 8 bases matching TRBD2. V trimming: 3 bases; J trimming: 0 bases; junction bases outside the gene matches: 4. The CDR3 length is 15 residues. CDR1 DFQATT and CDR2 SNEGSKA come from the germline V gene (reference sequence).

The rearrangement links TRBV6-6 to TRBJ1-2; TRBD1 matches at 8 bases. There are 17 residues in the CDR3. CDR1 MNHNY and CDR2 SVGAGI come from the germline V gene (reference sequence). After removal of 6 bases from V and 4 bases from J, the junction contained 16 bases not matched to a gene. This CDR3 is CASRGPRGTGGVYGYTF. The CDR3 nucleotides are TGTGCCAGCAGAGGCCCCCGCGGGACAGGCGGGGTCTATGGCTACACCTTC.

V usage is TRBV12-3 or TRBV12-4 and J usage is TRBJ2-5, with D perhaps matching TRBD1 (5 bases). The J call is doubtful: the DNA matches TRBJ2-7 better. CDR3 size: 14 residues. The CDR3 DNA follows: TGTGCCAGCAGCCGAGAACAGGTACTGGACGAGCAGTACTTC. Protein: CASSREQVLDEQYF.

This clonotype came up a few times. CDR3 bases: TGCAGCGTTGAACGGCGGGGAGACTACAATGAGCAGTTCTTC. Its protein product is CSVERRGDYNEQFF. V and J are TRBV29-1 and TRBJ2-1; tentative D call: TRBD2 (6 bases). This CDR3 has 14 residues. Germline V lookup: CDR1 SQVTM, CDR2 ANQGSEA. V was clipped by 2 bases and J by 3 bases, with 11 bases between them.

This clonotype was seen a few times. The junction departs from the called germline gene at one end, perhaps through a read error. V usage is TRBV28 and J usage is TRBJ2-7, with D possibly matching TRBD1 (5 bases). The germline V gene encodes CDR1 MDHEN and CDR2 SYDVKM. The CDR3 is 14 residues long. The CDR3 here is CASTLVDRSYEQYF. DNA of the CDR3: TGTGCCAGCACTTTAGTAGACAGATCCTACGAGCAGTACTTC.

V is TRBV27 and J is TRBJ1-5; 9 nucleotides match TRBD1. The V and J ends lost 5 bases and 5 bases, in that order; junction bases with no gene match: 4. Germline loops: CDR1 MNHEY, CDR2 SMNVEV (reference sequence). CDR3 length: 14 amino acids. This chain's CDR3 is CASSGQGTYQPQHF. In nucleotides, the CDR3 is TGTGCCAGCAGTGGACAGGGGACTTATCAGCCCCAGCATTTT.

The rearrangement links TRBV27 to TRBJ2-7; D unresolved. The CDR3 contains 14 residues. The ends were cut back, 5 bases at V and 1 base at J, with 12 bases in the middle. The germline CDR1 and CDR2 sequences are MNHEY and SMNVEV (reference sequence). CDR3 in amino acids: CASSLRRRSYEQYF. CDR3 bases: TGTGCCAGCAGTCTCCGCCGCAGGTCCTACGAGCAGTACTTC.

The chain carries TRBV4-3 and TRBJ1-4; 7 nucleotides agree with TRBD1. The germline gives CDR1 LGHNA, CDR2 YSLEER. The length of the CDR3 is 16 residues. Trimming at V came to 4 bases and at J to 8 bases, leaving 13 bases not matched to a gene. This chain's CDR3 is CASSRDHRGGSEKLFF. The CDR3 region has the DNA TGCGCCAGCAGCCGAGATCACAGGGGAGGTAGCGAAAAACTGTTTTTT.

V is TRBV12-3 or TRBV12-4 and J is TRBJ2-5; D tentatively fits TRBD1 or TRBD2 (6 bases each). The J call is uncertain, as TRBJ2-7 better fits the DNA end. This CDR3 contains 14 residues. The CDR3: CASNLRGRGYEQYF. DNA of the CDR3: TGTGCCAGTAATTTACGGGGGCGCGGTTACGAGCAGTACTTC.

The chain recombines TRBV7-2 with TRBJ2-5, with 10 bases lining up with TRBD2. This CDR3 is 15 amino acids long. Germline V lookup: CDR1 SGHTA, CDR2 FQGNSA. The ends lost 3 bases at V and 4 bases at J; junction bases unmatched: 5. CDR3 in amino acids: CASSFASGGGETQYF. In DNA form, the CDR3 reads TGTGCCAGCAGCTTCGCTAGCGGGGGAGGAGAGACCCAGTACTTC.

This chain links TRBV20-1 with TRBJ2-1; D may be TRBD1 (6 bases). The CDR3 loop spans 14 amino acids. The germline V gene encodes CDR1 DFQATT and CDR2 SNEGSKA (reference sequence). V lost 3 bases, J lost 2 bases, and 11 bases lay in between. CDR3 bases: TGCAGTGCTAGGTCAGGGGACGCCTACAATGAGCAGTTCTTC. Protein: CSARSGDAYNEQFF.

This clonotype was picked up a small number of times. The rearrangement links TRBV7-2 to TRBJ2-6, with D maybe TRBD2 (5 bases). Germline CDR1 is SGHTA and CDR2 is FQGNSA. This CDR3 is built from 17 residues. Trimming removed 4 bases from V and 0 bases from J, with 13 bases in between. The CDR3 DNA reads TGTGCCAGCAGCTCGCGGACGGGGAACTCTGGGGCCAACGTCCTGACTTTC. Translation gives CASSSRTGNSGANVLTF.

This clonotype was seen just once. This rearrangement joins TRBV20-1 to TRBJ1-2; D is perhaps TRBD1 (5 bases). The CDR3 loop spans 14 amino acids. Germline loops: CDR1 DFQATT, CDR2 SNEGSKA (reference sequence). Trimming took 0 bases from V and 4 from J, leaving 12 bases between them. The CDR3 spells CSARDSRVGYGYTF. In DNA form, the CDR3 reads TGCAGTGCTAGAGATTCCAGGGTAGGCTATGGCTACACCTTC.

The chain uses TRBV10-3 and TRBJ2-7, with 7 bases lining up with TRBD1. Germline V lookup: CDR1 ENHRY, CDR2 SYGVKD. Trimming removed 4 bases from V and 1 base from J; junction bases left unmatched: 13. The CDR3 is 17 amino acids. CDR3 sequence (DNA): TGTGCCATCAGTGGGCCGGGACAGCGTCCCTCTTCCTACGAGCAGTACTTC. It codes for CAISGPGQRPSSYEQYF.